These T cell receptor beta chains were read from a single sample in a study of T cells after yellow fever vaccination. A single record per CDR3 protein comes from TCRdb applying MiXCR to the 5' RACE reads. The profile shows fewer than 650,000 distinct CDR3 sequences, 21% of them singletons. The sequences come from PBMCs, collected approximately 20 days after the first yellow fever vaccination. The origin of the receptors is a man between 18 and 29 years old who received the YFV17D yellow fever vaccine. Each CDR3 is given with its conserved first and last residue. Each record gives: J gene, V gene, CDR3 protein.

J gene: TRBJ1-5
V gene: TRBV27
CDR3 protein: CASSSNHQPQHF

J gene: TRBJ1-2
V gene: TRBV7-2
CDR3 protein: CASSQTGQRYGYTF

J gene: TRBJ2-7
V gene: TRBV27
CDR3 protein: CAAAPRGAYEQYF

J gene: TRBJ2-3
V gene: TRBV11-1
CDR3 protein: CASSSDWGAVADTQYF

J gene: TRBJ2-1
V gene: TRBV4-3
CDR3 protein: CASSTLAGAPNNEQFF

J gene: TRBJ1-5
V gene: TRBV18
CDR3 protein: CASSPPDYSNQPQHF

J gene: TRBJ2-7
V gene: TRBV5-1
CDR3 protein: CASSLLAGGLDYEQYF

J gene: TRBJ2-5
V gene: TRBV14
CDR3 protein: CASSQGSGGLETQYF

J gene: TRBJ2-7
V gene: TRBV6-1
CDR3 protein: CASQNPYEQYF

J gene: TRBJ2-4
V gene: TRBV7-2
CDR3 protein: CASSLAGGGARNIQYF

J gene: TRBJ1-1
V gene: TRBV29-1
CDR3 protein: CSAGRGSRGGNTEAFF

J gene: TRBJ2-3
V gene: TRBV20-1
CDR3 protein: CSGTSGGTDTQYF

J gene: TRBJ1-5
V gene: TRBV6-2/TRBV6-3
CDR3 protein: CASSYTDPRGLVSNQPQHF

J gene: TRBJ2-2
V gene: TRBV6-5
CDR3 protein: CASSYGLDTGELFF

J gene: TRBJ1-4
V gene: TRBV23-1
CDR3 protein: CASSPTRSPGQGPEKLFF

J gene: TRBJ2-3
V gene: TRBV5-4
CDR3 protein: CASSLRGAAGTDTQYF

J gene: TRBJ1-4
V gene: TRBV28
CDR3 protein: CASKARRATNEKLFF

J gene: TRBJ1-4
V gene: TRBV4-2
CDR3 protein: CASSQGQLNEKLFF

J gene: TRBJ2-5
V gene: TRBV4-2
CDR3 protein: CASSPTTGRETQYF

J gene: TRBJ2-5
V gene: TRBV20-1
CDR3 protein: CSASQYGSDQETQYF

J gene: TRBJ1-5
V gene: TRBV29-1
CDR3 protein: CSVDSGLGQPQHF

J gene: TRBJ2-3
V gene: TRBV6-1
CDR3 protein: CASSERVGASTDTQYF

J gene: TRBJ2-1
V gene: TRBV9
CDR3 protein: CASSAQGGGYNEQFF

J gene: TRBJ2-3
V gene: TRBV12-3/TRBV12-4
CDR3 protein: CASSTGSTDTQYF

J gene: TRBJ1-2
V gene: TRBV18
CDR3 protein: CATGQGKPPNYGYTF

J gene: TRBJ2-7
V gene: TRBV9
CDR3 protein: CASSRAHSSEQYF

J gene: TRBJ2-1
V gene: TRBV19
CDR3 protein: CASSMFGEQFF

J gene: TRBJ1-1
V gene: TRBV27
CDR3 protein: CASSLSRRSEAFF

J gene: TRBJ1-6
V gene: TRBV5-1
CDR3 protein: CASSFRDGGSPLHF

J gene: TRBJ2-1
V gene: TRBV11-2
CDR3 protein: CASTLDGTEYSYNEQFF

J gene: TRBJ2-2
V gene: TRBV2
CDR3 protein: CASSTDIHRGELFF

J gene: TRBJ2-5
V gene: TRBV6-7
CDR3 protein: CASSRTGDVGETQYF

J gene: TRBJ2-5
V gene: TRBV4-1
CDR3 protein: CASSQDVRQREETQYF

J gene: TRBJ2-7
V gene: TRBV20-1
CDR3 protein: CSASTGDAYEQYF

J gene: TRBJ2-3
V gene: TRBV7-2
CDR3 protein: CASSLVGTTRADTQYF

J gene: TRBJ2-4
V gene: TRBV15
CDR3 protein: CATSRDGGPNIPYF

J gene: TRBJ2-6
V gene: TRBV11-2
CDR3 protein: CASSFPFEIPGANVLTF

J gene: TRBJ2-3
V gene: TRBV18
CDR3 protein: CASSPGRGGGDTDTQYF

J gene: TRBJ1-2
V gene: TRBV7-9
CDR3 protein: CASSPGTVRGYTF

J gene: TRBJ2-7
V gene: TRBV4-1
CDR3 protein: CASSQGRDTSYEQYF

J gene: TRBJ1-1
V gene: TRBV29-1
CDR3 protein: CSVGGVSNTEAFF

J gene: TRBJ1-5
V gene: TRBV6-1
CDR3 protein: CASRLTQNQPQHF

J gene: TRBJ2-1
V gene: TRBV6-2/TRBV6-3
CDR3 protein: CASSYIPPPDEQFF

J gene: TRBJ2-1
V gene: TRBV9
CDR3 protein: CASSARGAGFEQFF

J gene: TRBJ2-7
V gene: TRBV5-4
CDR3 protein: CASSLSGMETYEQYF

J gene: TRBJ2-1
V gene: TRBV6-5
CDR3 protein: CASSYRQSYNEQFF

J gene: TRBJ1-6
V gene: TRBV29-1
CDR3 protein: CSVGDGRPGSPLHF

J gene: TRBJ1-1
V gene: TRBV12-3/TRBV12-4
CDR3 protein: CASRAQLTNTEAFF

J gene: TRBJ2-1
V gene: TRBV7-2
CDR3 protein: CASSLTRDDEQFF

J gene: TRBJ2-1
V gene: TRBV7-8
CDR3 protein: CASSRTGSPNEQFF

J gene: TRBJ2-3
V gene: TRBV3-1
CDR3 protein: CASSDARTGKRVTDTQYF

J gene: TRBJ1-1
V gene: TRBV5-5
CDR3 protein: CASSLDRTANLNTEAFF

J gene: TRBJ2-1
V gene: TRBV9
CDR3 protein: CASSALLAGGSNEQFF

J gene: TRBJ2-1
V gene: TRBV7-2
CDR3 protein: CASSAGRQGAEQFF

J gene: TRBJ2-3
V gene: TRBV4-1
CDR3 protein: CASSQWRLAGSEQMADTQYF